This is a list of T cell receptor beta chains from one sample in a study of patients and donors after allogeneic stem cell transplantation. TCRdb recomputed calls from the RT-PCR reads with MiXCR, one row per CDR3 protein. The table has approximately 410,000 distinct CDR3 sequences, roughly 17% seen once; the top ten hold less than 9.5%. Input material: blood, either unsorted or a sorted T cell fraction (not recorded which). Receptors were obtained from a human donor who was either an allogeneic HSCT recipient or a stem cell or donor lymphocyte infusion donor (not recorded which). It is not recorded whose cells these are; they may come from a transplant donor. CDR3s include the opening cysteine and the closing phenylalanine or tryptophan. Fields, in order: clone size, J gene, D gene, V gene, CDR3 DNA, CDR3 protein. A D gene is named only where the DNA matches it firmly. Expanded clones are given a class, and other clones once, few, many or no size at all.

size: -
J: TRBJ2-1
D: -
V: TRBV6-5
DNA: TGTGCCAGCAGTTATATCAGGCCCCAAGACTACAATGAGCAGTTCTTC
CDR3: CASSYIRPQDYNEQFF

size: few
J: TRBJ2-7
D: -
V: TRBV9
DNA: TGTGCCAGCAGCGTAGGGTTTGTTGGGTACGAGCAGTACTTC
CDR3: CASSVGFVGYEQYF

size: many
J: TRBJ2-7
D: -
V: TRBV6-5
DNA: TGTGCCAGCAGTTACTCGAAGACAGTTTACTACGAGCAGTACTTC
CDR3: CASSYSKTVYYEQYF

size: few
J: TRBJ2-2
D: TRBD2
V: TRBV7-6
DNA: TGTGCCAGCAGCCTAGCGGGGGGCCGGGAGCTGTTTTTT
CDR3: CASSLAGGRELFF

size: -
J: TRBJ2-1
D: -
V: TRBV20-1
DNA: TGCAGTGCTCCTGACAGAACCTACAATGAGCAGTTCTTC
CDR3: CSAPDRTYNEQFF

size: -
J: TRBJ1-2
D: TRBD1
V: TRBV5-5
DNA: TGTGCCAGCAGCACCCCCCGACAGGGCAACTATGGCTACACCTTC
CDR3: CASSTPRQGNYGYTF

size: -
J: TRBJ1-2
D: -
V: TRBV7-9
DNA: TGTGCCAGCAGCCCCTTGCTCCGGGACTATGGCTACACCTTC
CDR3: CASSPLLRDYGYTF

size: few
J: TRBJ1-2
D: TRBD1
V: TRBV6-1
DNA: TGTGCCAGCCACCGACAGGGGGCCTATGGCTACACCTTC
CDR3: CASHRQGAYGYTF

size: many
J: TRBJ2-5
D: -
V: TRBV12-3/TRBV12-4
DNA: TGTGCCAGCAGTTTAAAAGGCGTTGAGACCCAGTACTTC
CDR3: CASSLKGVETQYF

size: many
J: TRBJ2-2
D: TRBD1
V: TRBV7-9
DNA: TGTGCCAGCCGAATAACAGGGGTCGCAGAGGAGCTGTTTTTT
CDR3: CASRITGVAEELFF

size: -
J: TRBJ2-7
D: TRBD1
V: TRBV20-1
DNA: TGCAGTGCTCCAGCGAGGGACAGGAGCAACGAGCAGTACTTC
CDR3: CSAPARDRSNEQYF

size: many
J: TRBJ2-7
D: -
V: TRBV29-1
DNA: TGCAGCGTCCAACCGACAGGCTACGAGCAGTACTTC
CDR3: CSVQPTGYEQYF

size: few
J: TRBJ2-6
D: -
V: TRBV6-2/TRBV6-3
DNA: TGTGCCAGCAGTTATACTAGCTCTGGGGCCAACGTCCTGACTTTC
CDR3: CASSYTSSGANVLTF

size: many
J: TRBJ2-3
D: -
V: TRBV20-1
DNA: TGCAGTGCTAGGGAATCTAGCGTCTCCACAGATACGCAGTATTTT
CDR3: CSARESSVSTDTQYF

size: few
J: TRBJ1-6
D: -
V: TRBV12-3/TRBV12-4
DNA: TGTGCCAGCAGTTCCGAAAAATCACCCCTCCACTTT
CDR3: CASSSEKSPLHF

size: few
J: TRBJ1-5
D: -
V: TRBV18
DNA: TGTGCCAGCTCACCACCGGAGGGGCTCCATCAGCCCCAGCATTTT
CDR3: CASSPPEGLHQPQHF

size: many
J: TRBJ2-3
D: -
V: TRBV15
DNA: TGTGCCACCAGCAGAGATCACCGGGTGGGCACAGATACGCAGTATTTT
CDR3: CATSRDHRVGTDTQYF

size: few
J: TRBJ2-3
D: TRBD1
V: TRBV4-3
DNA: TGCGCCAGCAGCCAAGCCTACCGGACAGGGTCTAGCACAGATACGCAGTATTTT
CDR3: CASSQAYRTGSSTDTQYF

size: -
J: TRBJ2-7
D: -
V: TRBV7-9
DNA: TGTGCCAGCAGCCAAATCCAAGCCTCATCCCTCTCCTACGAGCAGTACTTC
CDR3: CASSQIQASSLSYEQYF

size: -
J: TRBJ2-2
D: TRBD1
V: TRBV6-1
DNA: TGTGCCAGCAGTGGACAGGGGTGGGGCACCGGGGAGCTGTTTTTT
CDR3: CASSGQGWGTGELFF

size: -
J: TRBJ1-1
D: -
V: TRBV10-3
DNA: TGTGCCACCAGTTCAAAAGGCAACACTGAAGCTTTCTTT
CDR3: CATSSKGNTEAFF